One sample yielded the 30 T cell receptor beta chains listed below, sequenced in a study of cytomegalovirus exposure and HLA in healthy donors. PCR used 60 Vbeta primers and 13 Jbeta primers. The repertoire was sequenced with immunoSEQ multiplex PCR; TCRdb's copy has only in-frame clones and lacks some. The sample carries over 200,000 clones, about 78% recorded once. Sample: PBMCs. These receptors all come from a male donor in good health and CMV-seronegative.

This sequence joins TRBV12-2 and TRBJ2-5; whether TRBD2, the table's D call, matches the DNA was not checked. The DNA end is a closer match to TRBJ2-7, so the J assignment may be wrong. TRBV12-2 is a known pseudogene. This CDR3 comprises 16 residues. This CDR3 is CASRLASREAYYEQYF. CDR3 coding DNA: TGTGCAAGTCGCTTAGCGTCTCGGGAGGCTTACTACGAGCAGTACTTC.

For the CDR3, the DNA is TGCGCCAGCAGCTTGGCCGGACTGCGTATGGAAACTAATGAAAAACTGTTTTTT. Protein: CASSLAGLRMETNEKLFF. The chain links TRBV5-1 to TRBJ1-4, with D hard to call. Germline loops: CDR1 SGHRS, CDR2 YFSETQ. This CDR3 spans 18 amino acids. V dropped 0 bases and J dropped 1 base, with 16 bases sitting between them.

The chain joins TRBV10-3 to TRBJ2-7; the match to TRBD2 covers 9 bases. The V and J ends lost 4 bases and 6 bases, in that order; junction bases with no gene match: 4. This CDR3 region has 13 residues. Per the germline V gene, CDR1 is ENHRY and CDR2 is SYGVKD. CDR3 bases: TGTGCCATCAGTGGGCTAGCGGGACGCGAGCAGTACTTC. It encodes CAISGLAGREQYF.

V and J are TRBV28 and TRBJ2-7; no clear D gene. From germline, CDR1 is MDHEN and CDR2 SYDVKM. The CDR3 is 12 residues long. V gave up 11 bases and J gave up 3 bases, with 14 bases separating them. CDR3 nucleotides: TGTGCCGCCATTAGCCAAAACTACGAGCAGTACTTC. Protein: CAAISQNYEQYF.

The chain is built from TRBV27 and TRBJ2-1; TRBD1 matches 10 bases. The CDR3 extends over 15 amino acids. V was pared by 2 bases and J by 3 bases, with 1 base of the junction left unmatched. Germline assignment: CDR1 MNHEY and CDR2 SMNVEV (reference sequence). The CDR3 is CASSLRTGGYNEQFF. The DNA for the CDR3 is TGTGCCAGCAGTTTAAGGACAGGGGGCTACAATGAGCAGTTCTTC.

The chain carries TRBV9 and TRBJ1-2; 7 bases line up with TRBD1. From germline, CDR1 is SGDLS and CDR2 YYNGEE. CDR3 length equals 14 residues. The junction had 7 bases not matched to a gene; V was cut back by 4 bases and J by 4 bases. The CDR3 nucleotides are TGTGCCAGCAGCTTGCAGGGGGAGTCCTATGGCTACACCTTC. It codes for CASSLQGESYGYTF. Full variable domain (rest looked up from reference TRBV9 and TRBJ1-2): DSGVTQTPKHLITATGQRVTLRCSPRSGDLSVYWYQQSLDQGLQFLIQYYNGEERAKGNILERFSAQQFPDLHSELNLSSLELGDSALYFCASSLQGESYGYTFGSGTRLTVV.

The sample holds one count of this clone. This rearrangement joins TRBV6-5 to TRBJ2-7, with 9 positions matching TRBD1. The CDR3 has 14 residues. V lost 6 bases, J lost 3 bases, and 6 bases stayed unmatched. Germline loops: CDR1 MNHEY, CDR2 SVGAGI. CDR3 sequence: CASRYRGPDYEQYF. CDR3 DNA: TGTGCCAGCAGATACAGGGGGCCAGACTACGAGCAGTACTTC.

This chain uses TRBV30 with TRBJ2-7; D is possibly TRBD1 (7 bases). The germline gives CDR1 GTSNPN, CDR2 SVGIG (reference sequence). The CDR3 extends over 17 amino acids. Trimming pared 4 bases from V and 0 bases from J, leaving 22 bases between. The CDR3 here is CAWILKGGQISSYEQYF. CDR3 DNA: TGTGCCTGGATCCTAAAGGGGGGACAGATAAGCTCCTACGAGCAGTACTTC.

V is TRBV15 and J is TRBJ2-7; TRBD1 matches 8 bases. This CDR3 region has 15 residues. Per the germline V gene, CDR1 is LNHNV and CDR2 is YYDKDF (reference sequence). The V and J ends lost 1 base and 4 bases, in that order; junction bases with no gene match: 6. CDR3 sequence reads: CATSRARTGIYEQYF. The CDR3 DNA reads as TGTGCCACCAGCAGAGCCCGGACAGGGATTTACGAGCAGTACTTC. Full variable domain (rest looked up from reference TRBV15 and TRBJ2-7): DAMVIQNPRYQVTQFGKPVTLSCSQTLNHNVMYWYQQKSSQAPKLLFHYYDKDFNNEADTPDNFQSRRPNTSFCFLDIRSPGLGDTAMYLCATSRARTGIYEQYFGPGTRLTVT.

The genes are TRBV19 and TRBJ2-2, with 7 bases that match TRBD1. The ends lost 4 bases at V and 2 bases at J; junction bases unmatched: 4. Germline V gene lookup returns CDR1 LNHDA and CDR2 SQIVND (reference sequence). There are 15 residues in the CDR3. The CDR3 DNA sequence: TGTGCCAGTAGTACCCGGGACAGAAACACCGGGGAGCTGTTTTTT. It encodes CASSTRDRNTGELFF.

This chain joins TRBV5-1 and TRBJ2-3, with D uncertain. This CDR3 has 13 residues. Trimming removed 1 base from V and 4 bases from J, with 7 bases in between. Germline V lookup: CDR1 SGHRS, CDR2 YFSETQ. The CDR3 region is CASSLNGADTQYF. The CDR3 bases are TGCGCCAGCAGCTTGAACGGAGCAGATACGCAGTATTTT.

The chain employs TRBV6-4 and TRBJ2-3; 8 bases fit TRBD2. Germline-derived CDR1 and CDR2 are MRHNA and SNTAGT. The junction had 8 bases not matched to a gene; V was cut back by 2 bases and J by 4 bases. The CDR3 spans 16 residues. Written as DNA, the CDR3 is TGTGCCAGCAGTGACACGAGCGGGAGTGAGTCAGATACGCAGTATTTT. As protein: CASSDTSGSESDTQYF.

CDR3 nucleotides: TGTGCCAGCAGTCGAGGGACTAGCGGGAGGCCCCGTTCCGAGCAGTACTTC. It specifies CASSRGTSGRPRSEQYF. The chain uses TRBV7-3 and TRBJ2-7; 15 bases fit TRBD2. The CDR3 runs to 17 residues. The germline CDR1 and CDR2 sequences are SGHTA and FQGTGA. V dropped 6 bases and J dropped 6; count of bases not matched to a gene: 12.

This chain links TRBV5-6 with TRBJ2-1, with 8 bases aligning to TRBD2. The germline V gene encodes CDR1 SGHDT and CDR2 YYEEEE. This CDR3 is 18 amino acids long. The V segment lost 3 bases and the J segment 5 bases; nucleotides outside the gene matches: 16. This chain's CDR3 is CASSWGFGGSGTHNEQFF. The CDR3 DNA is TGTGCCAGCAGCTGGGGATTCGGTGGTAGCGGGACACACAATGAGCAGTTCTTC.

Worth noting for this clone: The same CDR3 can be traced to other DNA sequences in this sample. The chain links TRBV9 to TRBJ2-7; 7 bases map to TRBD2. Germline V gives CDR1 SGDLS, CDR2 YYNGEE. J was trimmed by 0 bases and V by 0 bases; bases with no gene match: 3. This CDR3 has 15 residues. CDR3 DNA: TGTGCCAGCAGCGTAGGGCTAGCGGCCTCCTACGAGCAGTACTTC. Its protein product is CASSVGLAASYEQYF.

This sequence joins TRBV6-5 and TRBJ1-1; D may be TRBD1 (5 bases). Trimming removed 5 bases from V and 6 bases from J, with 16 bases in between. The CDR3 is 14 amino acids. CDR1 is MNHEY and CDR2 is SVGAGI in the germline V gene. The CDR3 loop is CASSKGQGRAEAFF. CDR3 in DNA: TGTGCCAGCAGTAAGGGGCAGGGAAGAGCTGAAGCTTTCTTT.

The J gene is TRBJ1-1, the V gene TRBV19; D unresolved. Germline-derived CDR1 and CDR2 are LNHDA and SQIVND (reference sequence). The CDR3 totals 13 residues. The germline V and J ends were trimmed by 0 bases and 1 base, with 3 bases remaining between them. The CDR3 coding sequence is TGTGCCAGTAGTATAGAGGCGAACACTGAAGCTTTCTTT. Its protein is CASSIEANTEAFF.

This clone was recorded only once. The genes are TRBV30 and TRBJ2-3; TRBD2 matches at 14 bases. Germline assignment: CDR1 GTSNPN and CDR2 SVGIG (reference sequence). This CDR3 comprises 15 residues. After removal of 3 bases from V and 9 bases from J, the junction contained 8 bases not matched to a gene. CDR3 in amino acids: CAWSEGLAGVRTQYF. Here the CDR3 DNA reads TGTGCCTGGAGCGAGGGACTAGCGGGGGTCAGAACGCAGTATTTT. Full variable domain (missing parts from reference TRBV30 and TRBJ2-3): SQTIHQWPATLVQPVGSPLSLECTVEGTSNPNLYWYRQAAGRGLQLLFYSVGIGQISSEVPQNLSASRPQDRQFILSSKKLLLSDSGFYLCAWSEGLAGVRTQYFGPGTRLTVL.

The V call is TRBV5-1, the J call TRBJ2-7; no definite D call. This CDR3 contains 13 residues. Germline loops: CDR1 SGHRS, CDR2 YFSETQ. Trimming shortened V by 4 bases and J by 13 bases, and 21 bases separated the two germline ends. CDR3: CASSRETPRDCYF. DNA of the CDR3: TGCGCCAGCAGCAGAGAGACCCCCAGAGACTGTTACTTC.

The rearrangement joins TRBV4-1 to TRBJ2-1; D ambiguous. V lost 4 bases to trimming and J lost 2 bases, with 9 bases between them. Germline V gene sequence: CDR1 MGHRA, CDR2 YSYEKL. The CDR3 runs 14 residues. CDR3 nucleotides: TGCGCCAGCAGCCTCGATGACACCTACAATGAGCAGTTCTTC. Translating gives CASSLDDTYNEQFF.

The V gene is TRBV4-2, the J gene TRBJ2-1; 9 nucleotides agree with TRBD2. The CDR3 is made up of 11 amino acids. Trimming at V came to 11 bases and at J to 9 bases, leaving 5 bases not matched to a gene. Per the germline V gene, CDR1 is LGHNA and CDR2 is YNFKEQ. The CDR3 region is CAFGTSFEQFF. As DNA, the CDR3 is TGTGCCTTCGGGACTAGCTTTGAGCAGTTCTTC.

The chain has TRBV6-5 and TRBJ2-7; 7 positions match TRBD2. The ends lost 5 bases at V and 6 bases at J; junction bases unmatched: 10. The germline V gene encodes CDR1 MNHEY and CDR2 SVGAGI. This CDR3 has 14 residues. The CDR3 spells CASSRSGISGEQYF. The CDR3 DNA reads as TGTGCCAGCAGTCGGAGCGGGATCTCCGGCGAGCAGTACTTC.

J is TRBJ1-2 and V is TRBV7-8, with D tentatively TRBD1 (5 bases). The CDR3 spans 14 residues. Germline V gene data show CDR1 as SGHVS and CDR2 as FQNEAQ. Trimming took off 1 base at V and 4 bases at J, with 10 bases between the two ends. Written as DNA, the CDR3 is TGTGCCAGCAGCTTAGAGGGGTCAGGCTATGGCTACACCTTC. It codes for CASSLEGSGYGYTF.

This chain links TRBV9 with TRBJ2-3; D is undetermined. This CDR3 is 16 amino acids long. Germline V CDR1 and CDR2: SGDLS, YYNGEE. Trimming pared 0 bases from V and 2 bases from J, leaving 13 bases between. The DNA for the CDR3 is TGTGCCAGCAGCGTAGATAACGGTCCTCTCACAGATACGCAGTATTTT. This translates into CASSVDNGPLTDTQYF.

V gene TRBV2 combines with J gene TRBJ1-2, with a possible D match to TRBD1 (6 bases). Germline V CDR1 and CDR2: SNHLY, FYNNEI. CDR3 length: 15 amino acids. Trimming removed 9 bases at V and 7 bases at J, with 24 bases between. In nucleotides, the CDR3 is TGTGCCAGTTCAATCCTGGAGCAGGGGTATAGTGGCTACACCTTC. Encoded protein: CASSILEQGYSGYTF.

The CDR3 bases are TGTGCCACCAGCAGTAACCCCTCCCAGACTGGGAGCTCCTACAATGAGCAGTTCTTC. Its protein product is CATSSNPSQTGSSYNEQFF. The genes are TRBV15 and TRBJ2-1, with a weak D call TRBD2 (5 bases). The V gene's germline CDR1 is LNHNV and CDR2 YYDKDF (reference sequence). V lost 3 bases to trimming and J lost 0 bases, with 21 bases between them. This CDR3 comprises 19 residues.

This clone was detected only a few times. The gene calls are TRBV18 and TRBJ2-7, with D possibly TRBD2 on 7 matching bases. Germline V gene data show CDR1 as KGHSH and CDR2 as LQKENI. The CDR3 consists of 15 residues. Trimming took 2 bases from V and 0 from J, leaving 11 bases between them. CDR3 loop: CASSPGGGSSYEQYF. The CDR3, as DNA: TGTGCCAGCTCACCAGGGGGCGGGAGCTCCTACGAGCAGTACTTC.

This clone was observed a handful of times. This chain joins TRBV5-6 and TRBJ2-7; 7 bases are shared with TRBD1. The CDR3 is 14 residues long. In germline, CDR1 is SGHDT, CDR2 YYEEEE. V was pared by 5 bases and J by 2 bases, with 7 bases of the junction left unmatched. CDR3 protein: CASRSWGQTYEQYF. The CDR3 DNA is TGTGCCAGCAGGTCATGGGGACAGACCTACGAGCAGTACTTC.

The chain carries TRBV30 and TRBJ2-5; 13 positions agree with TRBD2. This CDR3 comprises 18 residues. The junction had 20 bases not matched to a gene; V was cut back by 2 bases and J by 11 bases. CDR1 and CDR2 from the germline V gene are GTSNPN and SVGIG (reference sequence). CDR3 region: CAWSHLNPLAGGPLEQYF. The CDR3 DNA reads TGTGCCTGGAGTCACCTAAACCCACTAGCGGGAGGGCCCCTGGAGCAGTACTTC.

V gene TRBV19 combines with J gene TRBJ2-6; TRBD1 might be the D (6 bases). V was cut by 6 bases and J by 0 bases, with 9 bases left in between. The CDR3 extends over 15 amino acids. CDR1 and CDR2 (germline): LNHDA, SQIVND (reference sequence). CDR3 residues: CASRDSYSGANVLTF. CDR3 nucleotide sequence: TGTGCCAGTAGGGACAGTTACTCTGGGGCCAACGTCCTGACTTTC.